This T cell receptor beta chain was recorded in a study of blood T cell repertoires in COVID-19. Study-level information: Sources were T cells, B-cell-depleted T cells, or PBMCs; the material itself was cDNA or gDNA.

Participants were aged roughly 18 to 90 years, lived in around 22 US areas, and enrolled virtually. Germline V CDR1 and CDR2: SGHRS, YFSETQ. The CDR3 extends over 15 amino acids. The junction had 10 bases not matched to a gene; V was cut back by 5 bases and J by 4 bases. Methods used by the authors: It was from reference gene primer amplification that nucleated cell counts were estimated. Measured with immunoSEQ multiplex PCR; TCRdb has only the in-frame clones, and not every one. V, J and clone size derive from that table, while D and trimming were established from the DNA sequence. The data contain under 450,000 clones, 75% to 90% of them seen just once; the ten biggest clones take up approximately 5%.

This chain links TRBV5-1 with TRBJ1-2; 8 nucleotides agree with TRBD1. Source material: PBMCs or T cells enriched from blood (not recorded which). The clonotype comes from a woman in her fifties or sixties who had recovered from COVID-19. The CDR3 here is CASSGDGQGSYGYTF. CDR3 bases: TGCGCCAGCAGTGGCGACGGACAGGGAAGCTATGGCTACACCTTC.